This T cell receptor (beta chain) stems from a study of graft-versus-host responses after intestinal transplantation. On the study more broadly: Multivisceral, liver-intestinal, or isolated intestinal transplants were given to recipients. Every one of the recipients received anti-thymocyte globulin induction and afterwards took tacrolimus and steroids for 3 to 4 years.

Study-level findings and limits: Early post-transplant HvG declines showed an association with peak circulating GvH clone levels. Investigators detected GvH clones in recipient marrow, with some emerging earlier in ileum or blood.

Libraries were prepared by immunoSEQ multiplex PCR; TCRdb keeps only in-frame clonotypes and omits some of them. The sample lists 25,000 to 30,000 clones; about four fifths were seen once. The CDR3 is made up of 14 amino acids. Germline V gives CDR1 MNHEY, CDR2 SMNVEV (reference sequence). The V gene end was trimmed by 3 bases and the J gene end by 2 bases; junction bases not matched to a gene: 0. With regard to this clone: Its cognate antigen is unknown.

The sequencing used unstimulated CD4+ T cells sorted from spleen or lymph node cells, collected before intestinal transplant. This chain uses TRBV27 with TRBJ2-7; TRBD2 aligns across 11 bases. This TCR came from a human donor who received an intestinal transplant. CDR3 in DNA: TGTGCCAGCAGTTTGGGACTAGCGGCCTACGAGCAGTACTTC. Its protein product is CASSLGLAAYEQYF.